This TCR beta chain was obtained from a study of blood T cell repertoires in COVID-19. Turning to the study itself: COVID-19 samples, acute and convalescent, were from the United States, Italy and Spain. Sources were T cells, B-cell-depleted T cells, or PBMCs; the material itself was cDNA or gDNA.

In this sample, this clone turned up a few times. Original data processing: Estimates of nucleated cell counts were drawn from the amplification of reference gene primers. Libraries were prepared by immunoSEQ multiplex PCR; TCRdb keeps only in-frame clonotypes and omits some of them. Clone size and V and J calls were adopted from that table, with D and trimming inferred from the DNA. The sample lists roughly 240,000 clones, 82% occurring once. The CDR3 has 13 amino acids. Germline V gene sequence: CDR1 KGHSH, CDR2 LQKENI. Trimming took off 6 bases at V and 4 bases at J, with 13 bases between the two ends.

Sample: peripheral blood. This sequence joins TRBV18 and TRBJ2-7; D perhaps matches TRBD1 (5 bases). The TCR comes from a woman between 65 and 79 years old with acute or convalescent COVID-19. The DNA of the CDR3 is TGTGCCAGCTCGGAAGGGGCCGGGTACGAGCAGTACTTC. As protein: CASSEGAGYEQYF.